Sequencing of this TCR beta chain was carried out in a study of T cell responses to AZD1222 COVID-19 vaccine. The CDR3 runs 15 residues. With 4 bases clipped from V and 7 bases from J, the junction kept 7 bases outside the gene matches. The V gene's germline CDR1 is SGHDN and CDR2 FVKESK. TCRdb keeps only in-frame clones here, not all; method: immunoSEQ multiplex PCR. The sample yields some 180,000 clones, around nine tenths seen once. The specimen was peripheral blood, collected 28 days after the second dose of the MenACWY control vaccine. The sequence came from an adult who received the MenACWY meningococcal vaccine as a control. The gene calls are TRBV14 and TRBJ1-6; 7 positions match TRBD1. For the CDR3, the DNA is TGTGCCAGCAGCCTCTTACAGGGGATGAATTCACCCCTCCACTTT. This codes for CASSLLQGMNSPLHF. Complete variable domain (other parts from reference TRBV14 and TRBJ1-6): EAGVTQFPSHSVIEKGQTVTLRCDPISGHDNLYWYRRVMGKEIKFLLHFVKESKQDESGMPNNRFLAERTGGTYSTLKVQPAELEDSGVYFCASSLLQGMNSPLHFGNGTRLTVT.